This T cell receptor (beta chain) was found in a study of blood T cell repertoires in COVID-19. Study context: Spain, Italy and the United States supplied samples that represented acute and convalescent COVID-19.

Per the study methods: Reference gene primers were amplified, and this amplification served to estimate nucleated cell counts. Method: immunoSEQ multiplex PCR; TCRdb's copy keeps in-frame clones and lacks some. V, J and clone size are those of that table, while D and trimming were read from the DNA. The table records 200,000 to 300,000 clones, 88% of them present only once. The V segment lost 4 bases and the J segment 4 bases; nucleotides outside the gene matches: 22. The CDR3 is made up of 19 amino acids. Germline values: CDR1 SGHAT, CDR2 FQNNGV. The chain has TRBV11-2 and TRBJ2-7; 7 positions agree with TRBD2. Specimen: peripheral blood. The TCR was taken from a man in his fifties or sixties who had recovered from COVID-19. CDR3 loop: CASSSVIPSTPGTKYEQYF. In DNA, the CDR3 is TGTGCCAGCAGCTCGGTCATACCATCAACCCCGGGGACTAAGTACGAGCAGTACTTC.